This entry describes one T cell receptor beta chain. Its matching antigen is unknown. At one end, the junction sequence differs from germline, possibly due to a read error. It was across several immunoSEQ plates that each subset's genomic DNA was evenly split. Clones were sequenced by immunoSEQ multiplex PCR, and TCRdb holds only the in-frame ones, with some missing. This table has roughly 2 million clones, 85% to 95% appearing once. This entry comes from a study of shared clonotypes between healthy human individuals. General observations from the study: Clonotypes that were shared across a handful of donors made up around 5% of naive CD4 clonotypes.

The CDR3 loop spans 18 amino acids. Germline assignment: CDR1 MNHEY and CDR2 SMNVEV (reference sequence). This rearrangement joins TRBV27 to TRBJ2-2; 12 bases fit TRBD2. The source material was naive CD4+ T cells sorted from blood. This sample's subset: CD45RA+ positively selected. The source of this sequence is a man aged 18 to 30 in good health. The CDR3 loop reads CARSSPPLAGGNTGELFF. The CDR3 nucleotides read TGTGCCCGCAGTTCCCCACCACTAGCGGGGGGGAACACCGGGGAGCTGTTTTTT.